These 2 T cell receptor beta chains share one sample of origin, sequenced in a study of blood T cells in healthy people across ages. A second 7 to 11 cycle PCR used barcoded and J-beta primers. One entry per CDR3 protein, called by TCRdb with MiXCR from the 5' RACE reads. The data contain 1.5 million to 2 million distinct CDR3 sequences, roughly 27% of them singletons. The material sequenced was blood. The source is a woman in her 30s in good health.

This clonotype was detected ten times or more. The chain recombines TRBV7-2 with TRBJ2-7; tentatively, D is TRBD2 (6 bases). Looked up from germline, CDR1 is SGHTA and CDR2 is FQGNSA. The CDR3 runs 15 residues. With 5 bases removed from V and 0 bases from J, the gap between germline ends came to 14 bases. CDR3 amino acids: CASSPKRASSYEQYF. In DNA, the CDR3 is TGTGCCAGCAGCCCTAAGCGGGCCAGCTCCTACGAGCAGTACTTC.

As for this clonotype: This may be a read error, as it is one base from a much larger clone. The J gene is TRBJ2-7, the V gene TRBV15; D possibly corresponds to TRBD1 (5 bases). The end of the DNA is better explained by TRBJ2-5, so the J call may be wrong. This CDR3 is built from 11 residues. CDR1 is LNHNV, CDR2 YYDKDF, per germline (reference sequence). This CDR3 reads CVTSNQGTQYF. The CDR3 DNA sequence: TGTGTCACCAGCAATCAGGGGACCCAGTACTTC.